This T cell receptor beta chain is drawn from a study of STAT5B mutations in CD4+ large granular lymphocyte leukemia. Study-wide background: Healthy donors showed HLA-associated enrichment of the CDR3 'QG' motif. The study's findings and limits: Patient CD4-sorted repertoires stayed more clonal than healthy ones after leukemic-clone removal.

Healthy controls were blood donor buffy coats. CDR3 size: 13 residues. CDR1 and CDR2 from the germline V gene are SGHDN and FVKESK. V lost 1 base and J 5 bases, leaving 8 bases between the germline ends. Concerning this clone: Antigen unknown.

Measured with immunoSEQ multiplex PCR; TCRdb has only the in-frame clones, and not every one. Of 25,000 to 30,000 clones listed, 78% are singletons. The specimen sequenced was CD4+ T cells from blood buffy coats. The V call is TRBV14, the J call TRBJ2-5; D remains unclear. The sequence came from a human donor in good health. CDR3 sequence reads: CASSQGIRETQYF. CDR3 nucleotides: TGTGCCAGCAGCCAAGGGATTCGGGAGACCCAGTACTTC.